Here is one T cell receptor beta chain with its context. The data are from a study of blood T cell repertoires in COVID-19. Study as a whole: Sites across the United States, Italy and Spain contributed samples from acute and convalescent COVID-19. T cells, B-cell-depleted T cells, or PBMCs provided the cDNA or gDNA that served as material.

TCRdb keeps only in-frame clones here, not all; method: immunoSEQ multiplex PCR. The repertoire holds approximately 330,000 clones, with roughly 87% as singletons. Sequenced: peripheral blood. The receptor's source is a man between 25 and 39 years old with COVID-19, enrolled during active disease.

The CDR3 nucleotides are TGCGCCAGCAGCCAGAGGGGTGGCGGGAGGGCCAGGGGTGAGCAGTTCTTC. Its translation: CASSQRGGGRARGEQFF. V is TRBV4-1 and J is TRBJ2-1; 9 nucleotides match TRBD2. Germline CDR1 reads MGHRA; CDR2 reads YSYEKL. The CDR3 is 17 residues long. J gave up 9 bases and V 3 bases, and 15 bases lay outside the gene matches.